Sequencing of this TCR beta chain was carried out in a study of CD8 T cells in Susac syndrome. With random hexamers, reverse transcription was performed on about 0.45 to 1 ug of RNA. TCRdb reprocessed the immunoSEQ multiplex PCR reads with MiXCR, giving one entry per CDR3 protein. Of some 99,000 distinct CDR3 sequences listed, about 95% are singletons. This CDR3 has 14 amino acids. V lost 9 bases and J 0 bases, leaving 15 bases between the germline ends. CDR1 is SEHNR and CDR2 is FQNEAQ in the germline V gene (reference sequence). The V call is TRBV7-9, the J call TRBJ2-7; D may be TRBD1 (5 bases). This receptor was identified in a human donor with Susac syndrome. Sequencing used CD4+ T cells from PBMCs. This chain's CDR3 is CASCDSYLSYEQYF. CDR3 bases: TGTGCCAGTTGCGACAGTTACCTCTCCTACGAGCAGTACTTC.